This is a list of T cell receptor beta chains from one sample in a study of blood T cell repertoires in COVID-19. This table comes from immunoSEQ multiplex PCR, and its TCRdb copy is limited to in-frame clones, with some not included. The sample comprises some 80,000 clones, more than 65% of which are singletons, and 20% rests with the top ten. Sequencing was carried out using peripheral blood. Source of these receptors: a woman older than 75 with active or convalescent COVID-19. Each CDR3 is given with its conserved first and last residue. D genes are given only for firm matches. Size is omitted from some rows. Given values are once, few, many or a class for expanded clones.

TRBV2	NA	TRBJ1-2	NA	CASSERGASYGYTF	TGTGCCAGCAGTGAACGGGGGGCAAGTTATGGCTACACCTTC
TRBV7-2	NA	TRBJ1-1	NA	CASSSQAGTEAFF	TGTGCCAGCAGCTCCCAGGCGGGGACTGAAGCTTTCTTT
TRBV6-2/TRBV6-3	NA	TRBJ1-2	TRBD1	CASSFPGATGVYGYTF	TGTGCCAGCAGCTTCCCAGGGGCGACAGGGGTCTATGGCTACACCTTC
TRBV4-1	NA	TRBJ1-4	NA	CASSQEAATNEKLFF	TGCGCCAGCAGCCAAGAAGCGGCTACTAATGAAAAACTGTTTTTT
TRBV6-1	NA	TRBJ2-5	NA	CASSDSPTTRETQYF	TGTGCCAGCAGTGATTCCCCCACGACTCGCGAGACCCAGTACTTC
TRBV7-9	NA	TRBJ1-1	NA	CASSLVGPETEAFF	TGTGCCAGCAGCTTAGTGGGGCCTGAGACTGAAGCTTTCTTT
TRBV6-5	once	TRBJ2-1	NA	CASSFRVEGYEQFF	TGTGCCAGCAGCTTCAGGGTGGAGGGTTATGAGCAGTTCTTC
TRBV28	NA	TRBJ1-1	TRBD1	CASSRPGTGNTEAFF	TGTGCCAGCAGTCGACCCGGGACAGGGAACACTGAAGCTTTCTTT
TRBV20-1	NA	TRBJ2-3	TRBD2	CSARVSGGATDTQYF	TGCAGTGCTCGTGTTAGCGGGGGGGCTACAGATACGCAGTATTTT
TRBV24-1	few	TRBJ1-2	NA	CATSDTGQGYTF	TGTGCCACCAGTGACACCGGACAGGGCTACACCTTC
TRBV3-1/TRBV3-2	NA	TRBJ2-7	NA	CASIRDEQYF	TGTGCCAGCATTCGGGACGAGCAGTACTTC
TRBV5-4	once	TRBJ2-3	TRBD1	CASSSGGSPDTQYF	TGTGCCAGCAGCTCAGGGGGCTCCCCAGATACGCAGTATTTT
TRBV4-1	NA	TRBJ1-2	TRBD1	CASSQTNEGAGYGYTF	TGCGCCAGCAGCCAAACGAATGAGGGGGCGGGCTATGGCTACACCTTC
TRBV9	NA	TRBJ2-2	TRBD2	CASSVGAAAGGRYGELFF	TGTGCCAGCAGCGTAGGCGCTGCTGCGGGGGGGCGATACGGGGAGCTGTTTTTT
TRBV19	NA	TRBJ1-3	NA	CASTPVGGTGNTIYF	TGTGCCAGTACCCCCGTGGGGGGAACGGGAAACACCATATATTTT
TRBV6-1	few	TRBJ1-5	NA	CASSEALQGRLNQPQHF	TGTGCCAGCAGTGAAGCGCTTCAGGGGCGTCTTAATCAGCCCCAGCATTTT
TRBV29-1	few	TRBJ1-3	NA	CSVEDRGASGNTIYF	TGCAGCGTTGAAGATCGCGGGGCCTCTGGAAACACCATATATTTT
TRBV4-1	NA	TRBJ1-6	NA	CASSQDGGNSPLHF	TGCGCCAGCAGCCAAGACGGAGGCAATTCACCCCTCCACTTT
TRBV10-2	many	TRBJ1-1	TRBD1	CASRGDRGLVEAFF	TGCGCCAGCAGGGGGGACAGAGGGTTGGTTGAAGCTTTCTTT
TRBV7-2	NA	TRBJ2-7	TRBD1	CASSLGGPGQGFPPYEQYF	TGTGCCAGCAGCTTAGGGGGGCCGGGACAGGGATTCCCGCCCTACGAGCAGTACTTC
TRBV7-2	NA	TRBJ1-1	NA	CASSLSTGSSSWAFF	TGTGCCAGCAGCTTGAGCACAGGCAGCTCGTCGTGGGCTTTCTTT
TRBV28	NA	TRBJ1-5	TRBD1	CASSLGQGFRQPQHF	TGTGCCAGCAGTCTGGGACAGGGGTTTCGTCAGCCCCAGCATTTT
TRBV19	NA	TRBJ2-7	TRBD1	CASKPTGTYEQYF	TGTGCCAGTAAACCGACAGGGACCTACGAGCAGTACTTC
TRBV11-2	NA	TRBJ2-5	TRBD2	CASSFKAGAQETQYF	TGTGCCAGCAGCTTCAAAGCGGGGGCGCAAGAGACCCAGTACTTC
TRBV3-1/TRBV3-2	NA	TRBJ2-2	NA	CASSRTAANTGELFF	TGTGCCAGCAGCCGGACAGCCGCTAACACCGGGGAGCTGTTTTTT
TRBV3-1/TRBV3-2	NA	TRBJ1-6	NA	CASSLGGSNSPLHF	TGTGCCAGCAGCCTGGGGGGAAGTAATTCACCCCTCCACTTT
TRBV13	NA	TRBJ2-1	TRBD1	CASSLGDRESEQFF	TGTGCCAGCAGCTTAGGGGACAGGGAGAGTGAGCAGTTCTTC
TRBV9	NA	TRBJ1-1	NA	CASSPGVSTEAFF	TGTGCCAGCAGCCCTGGAGTTTCCACTGAAGCTTTCTTT
TRBV13	NA	TRBJ1-2	NA	CASSLLSIGQNYGYTF	TGTGCCAGCAGCTTACTTTCAATCGGACAGAACTATGGCTACACCTTC
TRBV6-2/TRBV6-3	NA	TRBJ2-7	NA	CASSLIRGSYEQYF	TGTGCCAGCAGTCTGATTCGGGGTTCCTACGAGCAGTACTTC
TRBV7-6	NA	TRBJ1-5	NA	CASSLGDSNQPQHF	TGTGCCAGCAGCTTAGGAGATAGCAATCAGCCCCAGCATTTT
TRBV5-6	NA	TRBJ2-1	TRBD1	CASGRDRGGSYNEQFF	TGTGCCAGCGGCAGGGACAGGGGAGGCTCCTACAATGAGCAGTTCTTC
TRBV6-5	NA	TRBJ1-1	NA	CASSREADNTEAFF	TGTGCCAGCAGCCGAGAGGCAGATAACACTGAAGCTTTCTTT
TRBV27	NA	TRBJ1-6	TRBD1	CASSFGGQGWDSYNSPLHF	TGTGCCAGCAGCTTTGGAGGACAGGGTTGGGACTCCTATAATTCACCCCTCCACTTT
TRBV27	NA	TRBJ2-7	TRBD2	CASSFSGAPLEQYF	TGTGCCAGCAGTTTTAGCGGGGCCCCCCTGGAGCAGTACTTC
TRBV12-5	NA	TRBJ1-6	NA	CASGLSQGDNSPLHF	TGTGCTAGTGGTTTGTCACAGGGTGATAATTCACCCCTCCACTTT
TRBV5-5	NA	TRBJ1-5	TRBD1	CASSRTGTGGNQPQHF	TGTGCCAGCAGCCGCACCGGGACAGGGGGCAATCAGCCCCAGCATTTT
TRBV5-1	NA	TRBJ1-1	TRBD1	CASSSSIQGIKAFF	TGCGCCAGCAGCTCATCGATACAGGGGATAAAGGCTTTCTTT
TRBV7-9	few	TRBJ1-5	TRBD1	CASSSSTGANQPQHF	TGTGCCAGCAGCTCATCGACAGGGGCAAATCAGCCCCAGCATTTT
TRBV19	NA	TRBJ1-2	NA	CASSISGFGYTF	TGTGCCAGTAGTATATCGGGGTTTGGCTACACCTTC
TRBV11-1	few	TRBJ2-3	NA	CASSLNHQDTQYF	TGTGCCAGCAGCTTGAACCATCAGGATACGCAGTATTTT
TRBV9	few	TRBJ2-2	TRBD2	CASSVSGGINGELFF	TGTGCCAGCAGCGTTAGCGGGGGGATCAACGGGGAGCTGTTTTTT
TRBV16	NA	TRBJ1-2	NA	CASSPGDYGYTF	TGTGCCAGCAGCCCCGGGGACTATGGCTACACCTTC
TRBV30	NA	TRBJ1-1	NA	CAWKGFLSGTEAFF	TGTGCCTGGAAGGGGTTTCTGAGTGGCACTGAAGCTTTCTTT
TRBV30	NA	TRBJ2-3	TRBD1	CAWSPNTGVGTDTQYF	TGTGCCTGGAGTCCCAACACAGGGGTTGGCACAGATACGCAGTATTTT
TRBV28	NA	TRBJ1-6	NA	CASSFRRATFHSNSPLHF	TGTGCCAGCAGTTTTAGGAGGGCCACGTTCCACTCCAATTCACCCCTCCACTTT
TRBV4-1	NA	TRBJ2-1	TRBD1	CASSQPQGAGGGNEQFF	TGCGCCAGCAGCCAACCACAAGGGGCAGGGGGTGGGAATGAGCAGTTCTTC
TRBV29-1	NA	TRBJ2-3	TRBD1	CSGSRGQSSTDTQYF	TGCAGCGGATCCCGGGGACAGTCTAGCACAGATACGCAGTATTTT
TRBV5-6	NA	TRBJ2-6	TRBD1	CASSSLTGWDKAGANVLTF	TGTGCCAGCAGCTCTTTGACAGGGTGGGACAAGGCTGGGGCCAACGTCCTGACTTTC
TRBV30	NA	TRBJ2-7	TRBD1	CAWTAGGEEQYF	TGTGCCTGGACCGCAGGGGGCGAGGAGCAGTACTTC
TRBV7-2	NA	TRBJ2-7	TRBD2	CASSLSSGGAYEQYF	TGTGCCAGCAGCTTAAGTAGCGGGGGGGCCTACGAGCAGTACTTC
TRBV19	NA	TRBJ1-1	NA	CASSIREGAEAFF	TGTGCCAGTAGTATACGGGAGGGCGCTGAAGCTTTCTTT
TRBV7-9	NA	TRBJ2-1	NA	CASSLNAGTKYNEQFF	TGTGCCAGCAGCTTGAACGCCGGGACAAAATACAATGAGCAGTTCTTC
TRBV7-2	few	TRBJ1-5	TRBD1	CASSLVGTGYQPQHF	TGTGCCAGCAGCCTGGTTGGGACAGGGTACCAGCCCCAGCATTTT
TRBV6-5	NA	TRBJ1-5	NA	CASSSREGQPQHF	TGTGCCAGCAGCTCCAGGGAAGGTCAGCCCCAGCATTTT
TRBV19	NA	TRBJ1-2	NA	CASSIAGSYGYTF	TGTGCCAGTAGTATTGCCGGGTCCTATGGCTACACCTTC
TRBV5-6	NA	TRBJ2-7	TRBD1	CASSSTDRGLGEQYF	TGTGCCAGCAGCTCGACGGATAGGGGGCTGGGGGAGCAGTACTTC
TRBV12-3/TRBV12-4	once	TRBJ1-2	TRBD1	CASSPRDSYGYTF	TGTGCCAGCAGCCCTCGGGACAGCTATGGCTACACCTTC
TRBV10-1	NA	TRBJ1-4	NA	CASRAGHLTNEKLFF	TGCGCCAGCAGAGCCGGACACCTAACTAATGAAAAACTGTTTTTT
TRBV5-1	NA	TRBJ2-5	NA	CASSLGAETQYF	TGCGCCAGCAGCTTGGGGGCAGAGACCCAGTACTTC